Described below is a single T cell receptor (beta chain) sequence and its context. The target of this receptor is not known. No base quality information exists; no much larger clone differs at one position. The data belong to a study of OX40 agonist ivuxolimab in advanced cancers. For the study in its entirety: Ivuxolimab was an agonistic, fully human IgG2 monoclonal antibody directed against OX40 (CD134), a costimulatory receptor. Prior anti-PD-1, anti-PD-L1 or anti-CTLA-4 therapy was permitted, and about two fifths of dose-escalation patients had received checkpoint inhibitors. Intravenous ivuxolimab was administered to patients every 2 weeks at six dose levels: 0.01, 0.1, 0.3, 1.5, 3 and 10 mg/kg. Of the roughly 52 patients in dose escalation, about 20 had hepatocellular carcinoma, about 15 had melanoma, 9 had renal cell carcinoma and 9 had head and neck cancer. The paper reports the monotherapy dose-escalation portion (N of about 47 patients) of the phase I ivuxolimab trial. Partial responses were achieved by three dose-escalation patients, of whom one had hepatocellular carcinoma and two had cutaneous melanoma. In the dose-escalation cohort, 70% to 85% of patients were male, and the mean age was 60 years with a range of about 20 to 90. Peripheral TCRbeta sequencing aimed to test whether ivuxolimab altered TCR sequence diversity and caused clonal T-cell expansion. Overall study outcomes, separate from this receptor: At doses of 0.1 to 3.0 mg/kg, clonal expansion of both CD4+ and CD8+ T cells in blood was seen between baseline and week 6. Which antigens the clonally expanded peripheral T cells were specific for was not determined. On average, CD8+ T cells showed more expanded clones than CD4+ T cells after ivuxolimab. Low levels of normalized T-cell clonal expansion were also seen in some nonresponding patients. In the 0.1-3.0 mg/kg groups, partial responders had among the lowest normalized peripheral clonal expansion, particularly in CD8+ T cells.

For sequencing of the TCRbeta CDR3 region, genomic DNA was extracted from the sorted cells. The immunoSEQ Assay was used for sequencing of TCRbeta CDR3 regions. The table comes from immuneACCESS by way of TCRdb, which keeps in-frame sequences with V and J called. Part of the clones is missing from these tables; in studies checked, under half for an unresolved V gene and the rest for unknown reasons. A total of about 45,000 clones appear in this sample, approximately 84% of them only once. Together, the top ten hold 14% to 15% of the sample. The CDR3, cysteine through phenylalanine, is 11 amino acids long. Only the CDR3 region is kept as DNA, spanning 33 bases read in frame from base 1. The trim is 8 bases for V and 10 bases for J, with a gap of 17 bases between the germline ends. The germline V gene (reference sequence) sets CDR1 to DFQATT and CDR2 to SNEGSKA. The trial excluded patients who had a history of autoimmune disease or were on systemic immunosuppression. Peripheral blood for TCR sequencing was drawn from every dose cohort at baseline, at cycle 4 day 1 and at cycle 7 day 1. Samples were obtained from an open-label, multicenter, first-in-human phase I dose-escalation trial of ivuxolimab. Adults with locally advanced or metastatic melanoma, renal cell, hepatocellular, or head and neck squamous cell carcinoma were enrolled in the trial. CD4+ and CD8+ T cells were sorted separately from peripheral blood before TCR sequencing.

This TCR was recovered from an adult with an advanced solid tumor such as melanoma, head and neck, liver or kidney cancer. This material consisted of CD4+ or CD8+ T cells sorted from blood, taken in a trial of the OX40 agonist ivuxolimab. The receptor chain draws on TRBV20-1 and TRBJ1-1, and possibly TRBD1, on 5 matching bases. The CDR3 is CSPPGIRRAFF. The nucleotides read TGCAGTCCTCCAGGGATACGGCGAGCTTTCTTT.